The 18 T cell receptor beta chains below all came from one sample that was sequenced in a study of blood T cell repertoires in COVID-19. Profiled with immunoSEQ multiplex PCR; TCRdb holds only in-frame clones, not every one. The top ten hold 6.3% of the sample, which has about 94,000 clones, around 81% seen once. The source material was peripheral blood. The receptors originated from a man in his 60s with acute or convalescent COVID-19.

This chain links TRBV5-5 with TRBJ1-1; possible D gene TRBD1, 6 bases. The CDR3 runs 12 residues. V was cut by 0 bases and J by 7 bases, with 7 bases left in between. Germline loops: CDR1 SGHKS, CDR2 YYEKEE (reference sequence). CDR3 protein: CASSLAQGEAFF. The CDR3 region has the DNA TGTGCCAGCAGCTTGGCACAGGGTGAAGCTTTCTTT. The full variable domain, with the rest looked up from reference TRBV5-5 and TRBJ1-1, is DAGVTQSPTHLIKTRGQQVTLRCSPISGHKSVSWYQQVLGQGPQFIFQYYEKEERGRGNFPDRFSARQFPNYSSELNVNALLLGDSALYLCASSLAQGEAFFGQGTRLTVV.

The chain recombines TRBV6-2 or TRBV6-3 with TRBJ1-6; TRBD1 might be the D (6 bases). The CDR3 consists of 14 residues. Per the germline V gene, CDR1 is MNHEY and CDR2 is SVGEGT. The ends were cut back, 6 bases at V and 10 bases at J, with 16 bases in the middle. This CDR3 reads CASSQGEGTSPLHF. As DNA, the CDR3 is TGTGCCAGCAGCCAAGGGGAGGGGACATCACCCCTCCACTTT.

This clone has just one count. Compared with germline, one end of the junction differs, possibly owing to a read error. The gene calls are TRBV7-8 and TRBJ2-7, with D maybe TRBD2 (6 bases). The CDR3 sequence is 12 residues long. Germline loops: CDR1 SGHVS, CDR2 FQNEAQ. The DNA for the CDR3 is TGTGCCAGCAGCTTATCGCTGCGGGCGGGATCCTTC. This sequence encodes CASSLSLRAGSF.

The chain joins TRBV25-1 to TRBJ1-2; 12 bases line up with TRBD1. CDR3 length: 14 amino acids. The junction had 4 bases not matched to a gene; V was cut back by 3 bases and J by 8 bases. Germline values: CDR1 MGHDK, CDR2 SYGVNS. The CDR3 sequence is CASSEGQGANGYTF. The DNA for the CDR3 is TGTGCCAGCAGTGAGGGACAGGGGGCGAACGGCTACACCTTC.

This clone was recorded a few times. The V gene is TRBV29-1, the J gene TRBJ1-2; D gene unclear. Germline assignment: CDR1 SQVTM and CDR2 ANQGSEA. V lost 6 bases and J 8 bases, leaving 13 bases between the germline ends. The CDR3 is 11 amino acids. This CDR3 reads CSVGEGGGYTF. The CDR3 DNA is TGCAGCGTCGGCGAAGGAGGAGGCTACACCTTC.

This chain connects TRBV12-3 or TRBV12-4 to TRBJ2-5, with D possibly matching TRBD2 (7 bases). The CDR3 contains 12 residues. V lost 6 bases and J lost 7, with 12 bases in between. CDR3 loop: CASSGGPGTQYF. For the CDR3, the DNA is TGTGCCAGCAGCGGGGGGCCAGGGACCCAGTACTTC.

This rearrangement joins TRBV9 to TRBJ1-3; D unresolved. Germline values: CDR1 SGDLS, CDR2 YYNGEE. V was trimmed by 4 bases and J by 4 bases, leaving 15 bases between them. This CDR3 comprises 15 residues. This CDR3 is CASSPSSGRGNTIYF. DNA of the CDR3: TGTGCCAGCAGCCCGTCATCAGGTCGAGGAAACACCATATATTTT.

This chain uses TRBV29-1 with TRBJ1-2; TRBD1 matches at 8 bases. CDR3 size: 14 residues. J lost 4 bases, V lost 1 base, and 5 bases had no gene match. Germline assignment: CDR1 SQVTM and CDR2 ANQGSEA. The CDR3 sequence is CSVEGTGYSYGYTF. As DNA, the CDR3 is TGCAGCGTTGAAGGGACAGGGTACAGCTATGGCTACACCTTC. Variable domain in full (rest from reference TRBV29-1 and TRBJ1-2): SAVISQKPSRDICQRGTSLTIQCQVDSQVTMMFWYRQQPGQSLTLIATANQGSEATYESGFVIDKFPISRPNLTFSTLTVSNMSPEDSSIYLCSVEGTGYSYGYTFGSGTRLTVV.

V is TRBV6-2 or TRBV6-3 and J is TRBJ2-3; the match to TRBD2 covers 9 bases. V shed 4 bases, J shed 1 base, and the junction held 6 bases outside the gene matches. Germline assignment: CDR1 MNHEY and CDR2 SVGEGT. The CDR3 runs to 16 residues. CDR3 nucleotide sequence: TGTGCCAGCAGTTTTTTAGCGGGGGCTGGCACAGATACGCAGTATTTT. Protein sequence: CASSFLAGAGTDTQYF.

This clone was observed a few times. The rearrangement links TRBV6-5 to TRBJ1-1; D is ambiguous. Between the trimmed V and J ends, which lost 5 bases and 8 bases, there was a span of 9 bases. This CDR3 is built from 11 residues. Germline loops: CDR1 MNHEY, CDR2 SVGAGI. The DNA of the CDR3 is TGTGCCAGCAGTCGGGGAGGCGAAGCTTTCTTT. It specifies CASSRGGEAFF.

In its sample, this clone was seen a few times. The gene calls are TRBV5-1 and TRBJ2-4; TRBD1 agrees at 8 bases. CDR3 length: 16 residues. With V trimmed by 0 bases and J by 8 bases, 10 bases remained unmatched. Germline CDR1 is SGHRS and CDR2 is YFSETQ. The CDR3 region is CASSLGVRQGADIQYF. CDR3 DNA: TGCGCCAGCAGCTTGGGAGTAAGGCAGGGGGCGGACATTCAGTACTTC.

The chain links TRBV18 to TRBJ1-1; 7 nucleotides align to TRBD1. J was trimmed by 3 bases and V by 8 bases; bases with no gene match: 6. The CDR3 extends over 13 amino acids. Germline V gene data show CDR1 as KGHSH and CDR2 as LQKENI. The CDR3 reads CASRQGRDTEAFF. The DNA for the CDR3 is TGTGCCAGCCGACAGGGTAGGGACACTGAAGCTTTCTTT.

This rearrangement joins TRBV5-1 to TRBJ2-5; TRBD2 matches at 9 bases. Germline V gene lookup returns CDR1 SGHRS and CDR2 YFSETQ. The CDR3 runs 16 residues. The V and J ends lost 4 bases and 6 bases, in that order; junction bases with no gene match: 13. The CDR3 DNA reads as TGCGCCAGCAGCCCCTATGGGGTAGCGGGGGATAAGACCCAGTACTTC. This sequence encodes CASSPYGVAGDKTQYF. The full variable domain, with the rest looked up from reference TRBV5-1 and TRBJ2-5, is KAGVTQTPRYLIKTRGQQVTLSCSPISGHRSVSWYQQTPGQGLQFLFEYFSETQRNKGNFPGRFSGRQFSNSRSEMNVSTLELGDSALYLCASSPYGVAGDKTQYFGPGTRLLVL.

The chain has TRBV6-1 and TRBJ1-5; 8 bases match TRBD1. The CDR3 sequence is 14 residues long. The J segment lost 4 bases and the V segment lost 3 bases, leaving 2 bases of the junction unmatched. From germline, CDR1 is MNHNS and CDR2 SASEGT. CDR3 amino acids: CASSEGQVNQPQHF. The CDR3 region has the DNA TGTGCCAGCAGTGAGGGACAGGTAAATCAGCCCCAGCATTTT.

This rearrangement joins TRBV11-1 to TRBJ2-5; maybe TRBD1 (6 bases). V lost 3 bases and J lost 0, with 8 bases in between. The CDR3 spans 14 residues. CDR1 SGHAT and CDR2 FQDESV come from the germline V gene (reference sequence). The CDR3 sequence: CASSFKGDQETQYF. The CDR3 DNA reads as TGTGCCAGCAGCTTTAAGGGGGACCAAGAGACCCAGTACTTC.

This rearrangement joins TRBV25-1 to TRBJ1-6, with D possibly TRBD1 on 6 matching bases. Germline V gene sequence: CDR1 MGHDK, CDR2 SYGVNS. The V end was cut by 6 bases, the J end by 7 bases, with 16 bases between. The length of the CDR3 is 15 residues. In DNA, the CDR3 is TGTGCCAGCAGGCTCTCGACAGGAACAAATTCACCCCTCCACTTT. It is translated as CASRLSTGTNSPLHF. Together with reference TRBV25-1 and TRBJ1-6, the CDR3 gives the full variable domain: EADIYQTPRYLVIGTGKKITLECSQTMGHDKMYWYQQDPGMELHLIHYSYGVNSTEKGDLSSESTVSRIRTEHFPLTLESARPSHTSQYLCASRLSTGTNSPLHFGNGTRLTVT.

The chain carries TRBV5-6 and TRBJ1-2, with 8 bases lining up with TRBD1. CDR3 length: 12 residues. Germline CDR1 is SGHDT and CDR2 is YYEEEE. V lost 4 bases to trimming and J lost 8 bases; unmatched junction nucleotides: 4. The CDR3 sequence is CASSQGARGYTF. The CDR3 DNA reads as TGTGCCAGCAGCCAGGGGGCCAGGGGCTACACCTTC.

V is TRBV27 and J is TRBJ1-6; tentatively, D is TRBD1 (6 bases). V was pared by 7 bases and J by 5 bases, with 21 bases between. CDR1 MNHEY and CDR2 SMNVEV come from the germline V gene (reference sequence). This CDR3 region has 17 residues. The DNA for the CDR3 is TGTGCCAGCACATTAAGGGGGAGGGTATTGAATAATTCACCCCTCCACTTT. Residues: CASTLRGRVLNNSPLHF.